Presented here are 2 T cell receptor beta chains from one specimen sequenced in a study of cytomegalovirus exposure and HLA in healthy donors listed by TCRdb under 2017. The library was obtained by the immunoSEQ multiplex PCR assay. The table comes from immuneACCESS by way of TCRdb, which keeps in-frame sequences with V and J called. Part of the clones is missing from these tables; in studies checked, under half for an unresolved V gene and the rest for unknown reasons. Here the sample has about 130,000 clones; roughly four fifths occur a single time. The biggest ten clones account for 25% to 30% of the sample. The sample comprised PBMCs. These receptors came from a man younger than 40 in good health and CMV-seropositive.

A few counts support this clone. The CDR3 spells CASSLVGSHQETQYF. As DNA, the CDR3 is TGTGCCAGCAGCTTAGTGGGGAGTCACCAAGAGACCCAGTACTTC. The chain uses TRBV7-9 and TRBJ2-5; possible D gene TRBD2, 5 bases. The V and J ends lost 1 base and 0 bases respectively, with 9 bases between them. The CDR3 extends over 15 amino acids. The germline V gene has CDR1 SEHNR and CDR2 FQNEAQ (reference sequence).

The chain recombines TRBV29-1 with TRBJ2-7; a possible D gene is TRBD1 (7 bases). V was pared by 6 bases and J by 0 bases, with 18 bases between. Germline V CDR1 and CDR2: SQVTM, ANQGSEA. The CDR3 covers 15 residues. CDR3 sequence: CSVRRGRMSSYEQYF. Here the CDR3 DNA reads TGCAGCGTCAGGAGGGGGCGGATGAGCTCCTACGAGCAGTACTTC.